Sequencing of this T cell receptor beta chain was carried out in a study of cytomegalovirus exposure and HLA in healthy donors. General study findings and limits: Most CMV-associated TCR beta chains appeared HLA-restricted in a later analysis. Researchers reportedly found TCR beta sequences accurately predicted most subjects' HLA-A and HLA-B alleles.

The PCR had 60 Vbeta and 13 Jbeta primers. The table came from immunoSEQ multiplex PCR; TCRdb's copy has only in-frame clones and leaves some out. Among some 110,000 clones listed, approximately 80% were seen once. A word on this clone: The target antigen is unknown.

CDR3 length: 13 amino acids. V was pared by 5 bases and J by 4 bases, with 10 bases between. Looked up from germline, CDR1 is MNHNY and CDR2 is SVGAGI (reference sequence). The J gene is TRBJ2-3, the V gene TRBV6-6; D possibly corresponds to TRBD2 (5 bases). Specimen: PBMCs. This TCR was sampled from a middle-aged man in good health and CMV-seronegative. The CDR3 coding sequence is TGTGCCAGCAGTCCCCCCGGGGCAGATACGCAGTATTTT. Translation: CASSPPGADTQYF.